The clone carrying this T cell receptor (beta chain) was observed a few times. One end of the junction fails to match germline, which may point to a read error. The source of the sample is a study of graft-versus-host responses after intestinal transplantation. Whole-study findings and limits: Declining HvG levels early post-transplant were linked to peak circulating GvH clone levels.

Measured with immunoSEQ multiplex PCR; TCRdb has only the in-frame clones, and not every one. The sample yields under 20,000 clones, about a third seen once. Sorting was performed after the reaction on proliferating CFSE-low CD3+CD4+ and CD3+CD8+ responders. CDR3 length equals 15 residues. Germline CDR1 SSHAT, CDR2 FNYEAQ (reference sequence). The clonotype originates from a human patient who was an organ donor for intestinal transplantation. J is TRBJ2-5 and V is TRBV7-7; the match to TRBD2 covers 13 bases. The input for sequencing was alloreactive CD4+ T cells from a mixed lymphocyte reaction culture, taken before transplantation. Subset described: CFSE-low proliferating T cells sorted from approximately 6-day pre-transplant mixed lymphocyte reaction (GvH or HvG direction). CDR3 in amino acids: CASRPGLAGAETQYF. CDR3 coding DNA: TGTGCTAGCAGACCAGGACTAGCGGGAGCAGAGACCCAGTACTTC.